These T cell receptor beta chains were read from a single sample in a study of control samples from healthy donors and cancer patients. Clones were read by immunoSEQ multiplex PCR, and TCRdb kept only the in-frame ones, dropping some. Of 150,000 to 200,000 clones listed, approximately 92% are singletons. The sequencing sample was made of blood. Receptors were obtained from a young man in good health. CDR3s include the opening cysteine and the closing phenylalanine or tryptophan. The D gene is left open where the match is weak. The size entry is marked missing in some rows and otherwise reads once, few, many or a size class.

NA,TRBV18,TRBJ2-1,TRBD2,TGTGCCAGCTCAGGGACTAGCGGGGGGGCCTTCTACAATGAGCAGTTCTTC,CASSGTSGGAFYNEQFF
NA,TRBV6-6,TRBJ1-5,TRBD1,TGTGCCAGCAGCACAAGGACAGGGGTGGGGCAGCCCCAGCATTTT,CASSTRTGVGQPQHF
once,TRBV4-1,TRBJ1-6,NA,TGCGCCAGCAGCCAAGTGGCAGGTCTAGGTAATTCACCCCTCCACTTT,CASSQVAGLGNSPLHF
NA,TRBV9,TRBJ2-7,NA,TGTGCCAGCAGCTCTGGGACCCTAACCTACGAGCAGTACTTC,CASSSGTLTYEQYF
NA,TRBV29-1,TRBJ2-3,NA,TGCAGCGTTGGACCGCGATTCGCTAGCACAGATACGCAGTATTTT,CSVGPRFASTDTQYF
NA,TRBV7-3,TRBJ2-1,NA,TGTGCCAGCAGCTCCGGACATCGTATGTACAATGAGCAGTTCTTC,CASSSGHRMYNEQFF
NA,TRBV7-2,TRBJ1-3,NA,TGTGCCAGCAGCTTGGACGGACTAGCGGGAAACACCATATATTTT,CASSLDGLAGNTIYF
NA,TRBV5-5,TRBJ2-1,NA,TGTGCCAGCAGCCCGAAGGACGACAATGAGCAGTTCTTC,CASSPKDDNEQFF
NA,TRBV4-1,TRBJ2-7,TRBD1,TGCGCCAGCAGCCTCGGACAGGACAACTCCTACGAGCAGTACTTC,CASSLGQDNSYEQYF
NA,TRBV15,TRBJ2-7,NA,TGTGCCACCAGCAGGGACGGGACGGTTGCCTACGAGCAGTACTTC,CATSRDGTVAYEQYF
NA,TRBV7-6,TRBJ2-1,TRBD2,TGTGCCAGCAGCTTAGTAGGAGGGGCTAGCGGGGGTTACAATGAGCAGTTCTTC,CASSLVGGASGGYNEQFF
NA,TRBV27,TRBJ2-7,NA,TGTGCCAGCAGACCCGGGACTCTACACTCCTACGAGCAGTACTTC,CASRPGTLHSYEQYF
NA,TRBV27,TRBJ2-7,NA,TGTGCCAGCAGTTGGGGCACCGAGCAGTACTTC,CASSWGTEQYF
NA,TRBV11-1,TRBJ1-2,NA,TGTGCCAGCAGCTGGTCTCCCGACAAAAGGAATGGCTACACCTTC,CASSWSPDKRNGYTF
NA,TRBV7-9,TRBJ1-5,NA,TGTGCCAGCAGCTTTGGGACCGGGGTTAGGAATCAGCCCCAGCATTTT,CASSFGTGVRNQPQHF
NA,TRBV18,TRBJ2-7,TRBD1,TGTGCCAGCTCCGACAGGGGGGTCTCCTACGAGCAGTACTTC,CASSDRGVSYEQYF
NA,TRBV5-1,TRBJ1-6,NA,TGCGCCAGCAGCCCAGCCGGGCAGGGAAGTTCACCCCTCCACTTT,CASSPAGQGSSPLHF
NA,TRBV6-2/TRBV6-3,TRBJ2-3,TRBD2,TGTGCCAGCACCCCAGCGAGCGGGATAGGAGATACGCAGTATTTT,CASTPASGIGDTQYF
NA,TRBV5-1,TRBJ2-5,NA,TGCGCCAGCAGCTTGGAGTCCCTGAACGGGGAGACCCAGTACTTC,CASSLESLNGETQYF
NA,TRBV18,TRBJ1-1,NA,TGTGCCAGCTCACCGGGTGGGGGGCCAACTGAAGCTTTCTTT,CASSPGGGPTEAFF
NA,TRBV29-1,TRBJ2-5,NA,TGCAGCGTTTTCCACGCCGAAGAGACCCAGTACTTC,CSVFHAEETQYF
NA,TRBV7-2,TRBJ2-1,TRBD2,TGTGCCAGCAGCTACTGGACTAGCGGGGCCTACAATGAGCAGTTCTTC,CASSYWTSGAYNEQFF
NA,TRBV5-4,TRBJ2-5,TRBD2,TGTGCCAGCAGCTCCGTGACTAGCGGCCAAGAGACCCAGTACTTC,CASSSVTSGQETQYF
NA,TRBV6-5,TRBJ1-6,NA,TGTGCCAGCAACCGCGCAGGGTCACCCCTCCACTTT,CASNRAGSPLHF
NA,TRBV7-2,TRBJ1-6,NA,TGTGCCAGTCGAGGCGGGAGGGGTGGCAATTCACCCCTCCACTTT,CASRGGRGGNSPLHF
NA,TRBV9,TRBJ1-1,NA,TGTGCCAGCAGCGTGGCAGCAAACACTGAAGCTTTCTTT,CASSVAANTEAFF
NA,TRBV12-5,TRBJ2-1,TRBD1,TGTGCTAGTGGTTTGGCATACACCGGGACAGGGGGTGTGAATGAGCAGTTCTTC,CASGLAYTGTGGVNEQFF
NA,TRBV11-2,TRBJ2-7,NA,TGTGCCAGCAGCTTTCCGGGGGAGCAGTACTTC,CASSFPGEQYF